Presented here are 24 T cell receptor beta chains from one specimen sequenced in a study of cytomegalovirus exposure and HLA in healthy donors. The PCR contained 60 Vbeta and 13 Jbeta primers. Method: immunoSEQ multiplex PCR; TCRdb's copy keeps in-frame clones and lacks some. The sample includes roughly 160,000 clones, approximately 70% of them seen just once. Input material: PBMCs. These receptors were obtained from a woman between 18 and 30 years old in good health and CMV-seropositive.

This clone was seen more than once but under ten times. The sample contains more than one DNA sequence encoding this CDR3. The rearrangement links TRBV4-3 to TRBJ2-7, with D unresolved. CDR1 is LGHNA and CDR2 is YSLEER in the germline V gene. V dropped 0 bases and J dropped 3 bases, with 6 bases sitting between them. This CDR3 comprises 13 residues. This chain's CDR3 is CASSQDLSYEQYF. CDR3 sequence (DNA): TGCGCCAGCAGCCAAGACTTGAGCTACGAGCAGTACTTC.

V usage is TRBV27 and J usage is TRBJ2-5, with TRBD2 matching 8 bases. CDR3 size: 14 residues. The V gene end was trimmed by 8 bases and the J gene end by 5 bases; junction bases not matched to a gene: 10. Germline CDR1 MNHEY, CDR2 SMNVEV (reference sequence). The CDR3 spells CASHDGGGWETQYF. The CDR3, as DNA: TGTGCCAGCCATGACGGGGGGGGGTGGGAGACCCAGTACTTC.

The chain is built from TRBV2 and TRBJ2-7; possible D gene TRBD1, 6 bases. There are 13 residues in the CDR3. CDR1 SNHLY and CDR2 FYNNEI come from the germline V gene. V dropped 8 bases and J dropped 4 bases, with 15 bases sitting between them. The CDR3 DNA reads as TGTGCCAGCGGGGACACCATCGGATACGAGCAGTACTTC. Translating it yields CASGDTIGYEQYF.

J is TRBJ1-1 and V is TRBV6-6; possibly TRBD1 for D (6 bases). The V gene's germline CDR1 is MNHNY and CDR2 SVGAGI (reference sequence). The V end lost 5 bases, the J end lost 7 bases, and 20 bases lay between the germline ends. The CDR3 runs 15 residues. CDR3 nucleotides: TGTGCCAGCAGTACGAGTCGGCGGGGGCCGGGTGAAGCTTTCTTT. Translation gives CASSTSRRGPGEAFF.

J is TRBJ2-5 and V is TRBV18; TRBD1 aligns across 7 bases. The CDR3 is 13 residues long. V shed 4 bases, J shed 2 bases, and the junction held 1 base outside the gene matches. Germline loops: CDR1 KGHSH, CDR2 LQKENI. In DNA form, the CDR3 reads TGTGCCAGCTCACAGGGACAGCAAGAGACCCAGTACTTC. Translating gives CASSQGQQETQYF.

The rearrangement joins TRBV30 to TRBJ2-7; 8 bases match TRBD2. The CDR3 consists of 17 residues. Trimming at V came to 2 bases and at J to 3 bases, leaving 15 bases not matched to a gene. Germline V gene lookup returns CDR1 GTSNPN and CDR2 SVGIG (reference sequence). CDR3 protein: CAWSQPPTSGGNYEQYF. DNA for the CDR3: TGTGCCTGGAGTCAGCCCCCGACGAGCGGGGGTAACTACGAGCAGTACTTC.

This clone was counted a few times. The V call is TRBV29-1, the J call TRBJ2-3; D possibly corresponds to TRBD2 (6 bases). Germline assignment: CDR1 SQVTM and CDR2 ANQGSEA. V was trimmed by 3 bases and J by 3 bases, leaving 7 bases between them. This CDR3 comprises 12 residues. CDR3 sequence: CSVEEGTDTQYF. The CDR3, as DNA: TGCAGCGTTGAGGAGGGTACAGATACGCAGTATTTT.

The rearrangement joins TRBV10-3 to TRBJ2-5; possible D gene TRBD1, 5 bases. This CDR3 spans 14 amino acids. V shed 8 bases and J shed 2 bases, with 15 bases lying between them. The germline V gene has CDR1 ENHRY and CDR2 SYGVKD. In DNA form, the CDR3 reads TGTGCCATCCTCCGCGACAGCACACAAGAGACCCAGTACTTC. Translation: CAILRDSTQETQYF.

Details on this clone: Because the CDR3's place on the DNA is in doubt, the DNA is left out and the CDR3 is given as listed by TCRdb. The chain has TRBV21-1 and TRBJ1-6; the table assigns TRBD1, which was not confirmed against the DNA. TRBV21-1 is classified as a pseudogene. A total of 17 residues make up the CDR3, ends included. CDR3: CASSAAIWGQGTSPLHF.

CDR3 in amino acids: CAWSEQGMRGYTF. The DNA of the CDR3 is TGTGCCTGGAGCGAACAGGGGATGAGAGGCTACACCTTC. The chain combines TRBV30 with TRBJ1-2; the match to TRBD1 covers 7 bases. Germline CDR1 reads GTSNPN; CDR2 reads SVGIG (reference sequence). CDR3 length: 13 amino acids. V was pared by 3 bases and J by 8 bases, with 9 bases of the junction left unmatched. Using reference TRBV30 and TRBJ1-2 for the parts outside the CDR3, the full variable domain is SQTIHQWPATLVQPVGSPLSLECTVEGTSNPNLYWYRQAAGRGLQLLFYSVGIGQISSEVPQNLSASRPQDRQFILSSKKLLLSDSGFYLCAWSEQGMRGYTFGSGTRLTVV.

The J gene is TRBJ2-7, the V gene TRBV7-9; perhaps TRBD1 as D (6 bases). This CDR3 comprises 14 residues. CDR1 and CDR2 from the germline V gene are SEHNR and FQNEAQ (reference sequence). The V gene lost 8 bases and the J gene lost 0 bases, with 14 bases spanning the gap. CDR3 nucleotides: TGTGCCAGCGCGGGTGGGGGCAGCTCCTACGAGCAGTACTTC. This gives the protein CASAGGGSSYEQYF. The full variable domain, its missing parts supplied by reference TRBV7-9 and TRBJ2-7, is DTGVSQNPRHKITKRGQNVTFRCDPISEHNRLYWYRQTLGQGPEFLTYFQNEAQLEKSRLLSDRFSAERPKGSFSTLEIQRTEQGDSAMYLCASAGGGSSYEQYFGPGTRLTVT.

V and J are TRBV5-1 and TRBJ2-7; TRBD2 aligns across 7 bases. The CDR3 covers 14 residues. Per the germline V gene, CDR1 is SGHRS and CDR2 is YFSETQ. The junction had 11 bases not matched to a gene; V was cut back by 7 bases and J by 4 bases. CDR3 sequence: CASGIGGTNYEQYF. The CDR3, as DNA: TGCGCCAGCGGTATCGGGGGGACTAATTACGAGCAGTACTTC.

The gene calls are TRBV5-1 and TRBJ2-1; possible D gene TRBD2, 6 bases. This CDR3 comprises 16 residues. Germline V gives CDR1 SGHRS, CDR2 YFSETQ. The ends were cut back, 0 bases at V and 6 bases at J, with 16 bases in the middle. The DNA for the CDR3 is TGCGCCAGCAGCTTGGTTACGGGAGCAGAATTCAATGAGCAGTTCTTC. Translated, it gives CASSLVTGAEFNEQFF.

The rearrangement joins TRBV6-4 to TRBJ2-5; D remains unclear. Germline loops: CDR1 MRHNA, CDR2 SNTAGT. The CDR3 length is 12 residues. CDR3 coding DNA: TGTGATCGAAATGTGGTCGGGGAGACCCAGTACTTC. It is translated as CDRNVVGETQYF.

The chain employs TRBV11-1 and TRBJ2-1, with 8 positions matching TRBD2. This CDR3 is built from 15 residues. Germline CDR1 SGHAT, CDR2 FQDESV (reference sequence). V lost 5 bases to trimming and J lost 2 bases; unmatched junction nucleotides: 5. The CDR3 is CASSTGTRPYNEQFF. The DNA of the CDR3 is TGTGCCAGCAGCACCGGGACTAGACCCTACAATGAGCAGTTCTTC.

V is TRBV2 and J is TRBJ2-7; TRBD1 is a possible D gene (6 bases). This CDR3 region has 14 residues. Germline values: CDR1 SNHLY, CDR2 FYNNEI. V dropped 3 bases and J dropped 6 bases, with 15 bases sitting between them. The CDR3 loop reads CASSEWQGLTEQYF. The CDR3 DNA follows: TGTGCCAGCAGTGAGTGGCAGGGGCTAACCGAGCAGTACTTC.

The rearrangement links TRBV4-1 to TRBJ1-5; D not certain. CDR3 length: 14 residues. Germline CDR1 and CDR2: MGHRA and YSYEKL. V was pared by 2 bases and J by 7 bases, with 12 bases between. The CDR3 DNA reads TGCGCCAGCAGCCAACAGCAGCGGGAGCAGCCCCAGCATTTT. It encodes CASSQQQREQPQHF.

V is TRBV19 and J is TRBJ2-1, with a weak D call TRBD2 (7 bases). The CDR3 runs 14 residues. The V and J ends lost 8 bases and 7 bases respectively, with 18 bases between them. The germline V gene encodes CDR1 LNHDA and CDR2 SQIVND (reference sequence). The CDR3 sequence: CASRGGAGSNEQFF. CDR3 nucleotide sequence: TGTGCCAGTCGAGGGGGGGCTGGGTCGAATGAGCAGTTCTTC.

In the case of this clone: The germline gene is not matched at one end of the junction; a read error may be the cause. V and J are TRBV7-9 and TRBJ2-7; 7 bases match TRBD1. Germline CDR1 SEHNR, CDR2 FQNEAQ (reference sequence). This CDR3 is built from 12 residues. The CDR3 region is CSSSLDRAKQYF. In DNA form, the CDR3 reads TGTTCCAGCAGTTTAGACAGGGCGAAGCAGTACTTC.

The rearrangement links TRBV6-1 to TRBJ1-5; D uncertain. The length of the CDR3 is 12 residues. Germline assignment: CDR1 MNHNS and CDR2 SASEGT. Trimming stripped 3 bases from V and 7 bases from J, with 7 bases between. DNA of the CDR3: TGTGCCAGCAGTGACAGCGGCCAGCCCCAGCATTTT. Its protein product is CASSDSGQPQHF.

This chain uses TRBV27 with TRBJ2-7; no clear D gene. CDR3 length equals 14 residues. Germline V lookup: CDR1 MNHEY, CDR2 SMNVEV (reference sequence). Between the trimmed V and J ends, which lost 2 bases and 6 bases, there was a span of 14 bases. The CDR3 sequence is CASSLDPQSGEQYF. The CDR3 DNA follows: TGTGCCAGCAGTTTAGACCCCCAGTCGGGCGAGCAGTACTTC.

The chain carries TRBV7-6 and TRBJ1-1; D uncertain. V was clipped by 4 bases and J by 1 base, with 10 bases between them. Germline assignment: CDR1 SGHVS and CDR2 FNYEAQ. This CDR3 contains 14 residues. DNA for the CDR3: TGTGCCAGCAGCTCTAGTGGAACGAACACTGAAGCTTTCTTT. Translation gives CASSSSGTNTEAFF.

The V call is TRBV9, the J call TRBJ2-1; tentative D call: TRBD2 (6 bases). This CDR3 is 15 amino acids long. Germline values: CDR1 SGDLS, CDR2 YYNGEE. V lost 2 bases to trimming and J lost 9 bases, with 18 bases between them. The DNA of the CDR3 is TGTGCCAGCAGCGTCTCCGGAGGGGTGGCCTTTGAGCAGTTCTTC. Translating gives CASSVSGGVAFEQFF.

This sequence joins TRBV19 and TRBJ1-5, with D tentatively TRBD1 (5 bases). Germline assignment: CDR1 LNHDA and CDR2 SQIVND (reference sequence). With 1 base removed from V and 1 base from J, the gap between germline ends came to 8 bases. The CDR3 is 15 residues long. CDR3 sequence (DNA): TGTGCCAGTAGTATAGTGGAGGGGAGCAATCAGCCCCAGCATTTT. This encodes CASSIVEGSNQPQHF.